What follows describes a single T cell receptor beta chain. Which antigen it targets is not known. Per-base qualities were not stored, and no clone one base away is much larger. This entry belongs to a study of control samples from healthy donors and cancer patients (dated by TCRdb to the early 2020s). Taken from the germline V gene (reference sequence), the CDR1 and CDR2 loops are MNHNY and SVGAGI. Here V drops 6 bases and J drops 0 bases, and the junction holds 2 bases not matched to any gene. Reading from cysteine to phenylalanine, the CDR3 counts 15 amino acids. The CDR3 DNA has 45 bases and is translated from base 1. Libraries were prepared through the immunoSEQ multiplex PCR assay. TCRdb mirrors the immuneACCESS table, restricted to in-frame sequences. Some clones are absent from its copies; in checked studies, under half trace to an unresolved V gene, and the reason for the others is unknown. In all, the sample holds around 30,000 clones, and more than 85% of those were seen once. The top ten hold 1.6% of the sample.

The sample was PBMCs. The clonotype comes from a middle-aged woman with lung cancer. Recombination connected TRBV6-6 to TRBJ2-3, with 11 bases matching TRBD1. For the CDR3, the sequence is CASRDRGRSTDTQYF. Here is the DNA: TGTGCCAGCAGGGACAGGGGGCGGAGCACAGATACGCAGTATTTT.